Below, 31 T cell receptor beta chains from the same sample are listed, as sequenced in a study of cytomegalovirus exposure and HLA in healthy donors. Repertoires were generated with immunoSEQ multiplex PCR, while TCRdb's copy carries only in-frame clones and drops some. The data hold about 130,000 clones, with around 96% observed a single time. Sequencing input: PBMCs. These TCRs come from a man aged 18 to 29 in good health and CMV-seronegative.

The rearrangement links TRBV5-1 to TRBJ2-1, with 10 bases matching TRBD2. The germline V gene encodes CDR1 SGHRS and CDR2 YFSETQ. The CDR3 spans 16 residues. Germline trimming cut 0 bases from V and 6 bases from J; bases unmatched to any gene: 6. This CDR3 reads CASSLVPAGGPNEQFF. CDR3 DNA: TGCGCCAGCAGCTTGGTTCCAGCGGGAGGGCCCAATGAGCAGTTCTTC.

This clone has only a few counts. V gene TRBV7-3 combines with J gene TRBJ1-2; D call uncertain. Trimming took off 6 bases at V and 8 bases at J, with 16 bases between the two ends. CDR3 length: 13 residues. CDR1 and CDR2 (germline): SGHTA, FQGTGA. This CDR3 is CASSLQWAGGYTF. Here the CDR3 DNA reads TGTGCCAGCAGTCTCCAATGGGCTGGAGGCTACACCTTC.

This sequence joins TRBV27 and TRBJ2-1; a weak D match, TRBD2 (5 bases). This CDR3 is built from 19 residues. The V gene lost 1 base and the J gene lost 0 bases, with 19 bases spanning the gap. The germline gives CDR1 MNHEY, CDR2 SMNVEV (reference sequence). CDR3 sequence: CASSLLVEGGPGSYNEQFF. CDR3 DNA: TGTGCCAGCAGTTTATTGGTTGAAGGAGGCCCGGGCTCCTACAATGAGCAGTTCTTC.

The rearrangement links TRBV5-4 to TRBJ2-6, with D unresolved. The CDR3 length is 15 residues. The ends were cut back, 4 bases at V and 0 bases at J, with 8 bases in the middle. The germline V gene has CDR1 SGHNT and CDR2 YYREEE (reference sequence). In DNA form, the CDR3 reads TGTGCCAGCAGCCCGGTAGCCTCTGGGGCCAACGTCCTGACTTTC. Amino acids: CASSPVASGANVLTF.

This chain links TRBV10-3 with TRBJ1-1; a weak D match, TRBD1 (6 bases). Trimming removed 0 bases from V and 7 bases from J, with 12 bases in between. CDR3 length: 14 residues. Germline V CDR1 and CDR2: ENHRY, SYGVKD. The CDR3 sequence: CAISESQGLGEAFF. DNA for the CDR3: TGTGCCATCAGTGAGTCCCAGGGGTTGGGTGAAGCTTTCTTT.

CDR3 coding DNA: TGTGCCAGCAGCTCATCCGGGACAGGGGAAGGAGATACGCAGTATTTT. This translates into CASSSSGTGEGDTQYF. The rearrangement uses TRBV27 and TRBJ2-3; 10 bases line up with TRBD1. Trimming cost V 6 bases and J 5 bases; bases outside gene matches: 11. Germline V gene data show CDR1 as MNHEY and CDR2 as SMNVEV (reference sequence). The CDR3 is 16 amino acids.

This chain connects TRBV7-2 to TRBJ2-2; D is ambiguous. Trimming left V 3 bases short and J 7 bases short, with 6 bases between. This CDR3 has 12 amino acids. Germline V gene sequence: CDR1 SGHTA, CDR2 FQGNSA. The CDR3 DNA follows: TGTGCCAGCAGCTTTGCGGTCGGGGAGCTGTTTTTT. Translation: CASSFAVGELFF.

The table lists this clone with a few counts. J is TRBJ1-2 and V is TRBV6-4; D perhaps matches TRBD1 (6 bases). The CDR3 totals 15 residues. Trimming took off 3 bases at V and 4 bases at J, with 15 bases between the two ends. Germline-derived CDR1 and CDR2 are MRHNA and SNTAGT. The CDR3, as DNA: TGTGCCAGCAGTGAATCTCCGACAGGAATCTATGGCTACACCTTC. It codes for CASSESPTGIYGYTF.

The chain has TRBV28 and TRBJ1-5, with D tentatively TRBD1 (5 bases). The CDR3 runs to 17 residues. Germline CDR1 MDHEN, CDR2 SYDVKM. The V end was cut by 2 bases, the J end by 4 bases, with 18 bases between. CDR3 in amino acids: CASSLRSGGVGNQPQHF. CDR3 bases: TGTGCCAGCAGTTTACGGTCGGGGGGAGTCGGTAATCAGCCCCAGCATTTT.

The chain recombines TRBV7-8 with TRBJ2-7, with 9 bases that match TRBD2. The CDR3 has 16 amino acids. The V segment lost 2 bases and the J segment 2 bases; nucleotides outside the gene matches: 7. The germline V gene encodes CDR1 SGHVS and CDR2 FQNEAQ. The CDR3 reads CASSLRQTSGTYEQYF. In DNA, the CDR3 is TGTGCCAGCAGCTTACGGCAGACTAGCGGCACCTACGAGCAGTACTTC.

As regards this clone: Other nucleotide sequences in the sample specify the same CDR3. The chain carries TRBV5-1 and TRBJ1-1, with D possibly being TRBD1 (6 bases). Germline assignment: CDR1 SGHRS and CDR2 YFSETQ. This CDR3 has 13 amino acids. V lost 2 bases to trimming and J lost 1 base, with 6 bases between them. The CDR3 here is CASSLGGNTEAFF. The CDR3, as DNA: TGCGCCAGCAGCTTAGGGGGGAACACTGAAGCTTTCTTT. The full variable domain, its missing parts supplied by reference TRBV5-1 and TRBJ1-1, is KAGVTQTPRYLIKTRGQQVTLSCSPISGHRSVSWYQQTPGQGLQFLFEYFSETQRNKGNFPGRFSGRQFSNSRSEMNVSTLELGDSALYLCASSLGGNTEAFFGQGTRLTVV.

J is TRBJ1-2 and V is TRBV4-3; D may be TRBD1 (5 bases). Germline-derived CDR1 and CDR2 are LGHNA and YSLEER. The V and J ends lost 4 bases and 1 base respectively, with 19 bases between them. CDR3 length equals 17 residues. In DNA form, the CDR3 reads TGCGCCAGCAGCCCCTTCGTTTTGGAGACAGTTAACTATGGCTACACCTTC. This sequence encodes CASSPFVLETVNYGYTF.

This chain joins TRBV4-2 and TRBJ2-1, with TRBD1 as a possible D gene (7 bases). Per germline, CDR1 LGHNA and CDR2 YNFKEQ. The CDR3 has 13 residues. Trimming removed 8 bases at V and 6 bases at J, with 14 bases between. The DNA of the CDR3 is TGTGCCAGCGCGGGACAGTATGTCAATGAGCAGTTCTTC. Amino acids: CASAGQYVNEQFF.

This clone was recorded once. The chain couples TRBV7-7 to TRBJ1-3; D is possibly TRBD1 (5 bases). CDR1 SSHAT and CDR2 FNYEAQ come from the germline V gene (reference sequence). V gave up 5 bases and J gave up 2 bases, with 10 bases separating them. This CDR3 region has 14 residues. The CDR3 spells CASSLLGPGNTIYF. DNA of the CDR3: TGTGCCAGCAGCCTCTTGGGGCCTGGAAACACCATATATTTT.

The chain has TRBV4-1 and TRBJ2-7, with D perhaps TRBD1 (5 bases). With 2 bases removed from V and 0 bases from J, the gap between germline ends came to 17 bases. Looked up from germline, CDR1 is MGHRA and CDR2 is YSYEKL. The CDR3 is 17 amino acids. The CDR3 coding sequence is TGCGCCAGCAGCCAATATCAAGAAGGACACAGCTCCTACGAGCAGTACTTC. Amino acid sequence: CASSQYQEGHSSYEQYF.

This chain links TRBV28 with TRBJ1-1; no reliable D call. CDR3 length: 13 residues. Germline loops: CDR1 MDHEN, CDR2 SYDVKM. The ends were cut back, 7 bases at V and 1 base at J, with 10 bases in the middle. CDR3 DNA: TGTGCCAGCACCATTACGGGGAACACTGAAGCTTTCTTT. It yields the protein CASTITGNTEAFF.

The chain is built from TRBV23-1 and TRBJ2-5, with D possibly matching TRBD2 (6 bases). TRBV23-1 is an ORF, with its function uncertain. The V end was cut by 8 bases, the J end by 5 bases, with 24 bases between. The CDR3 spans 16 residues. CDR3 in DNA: TGCGCCAGCGAGGCCAAGCGGGCGCAATCGGGGGAGACCCAGTACTTC. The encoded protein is CASEAKRAQSGETQYF.

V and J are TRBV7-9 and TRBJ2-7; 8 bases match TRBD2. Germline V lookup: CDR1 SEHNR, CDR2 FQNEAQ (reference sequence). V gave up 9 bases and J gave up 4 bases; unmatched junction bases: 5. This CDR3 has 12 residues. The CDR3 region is CASSGGRYEQYF. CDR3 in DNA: TGTGCCAGTTCGGGAGGGCGGTACGAGCAGTACTTC.

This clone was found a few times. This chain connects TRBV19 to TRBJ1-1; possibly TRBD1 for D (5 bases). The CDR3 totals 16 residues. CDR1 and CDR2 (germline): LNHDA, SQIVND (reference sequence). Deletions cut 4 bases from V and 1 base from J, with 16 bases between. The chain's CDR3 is CASSRDLIGRNTEAFF. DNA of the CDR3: TGTGCCAGTAGTAGGGACTTGATCGGTAGGAACACTGAAGCTTTCTTT.

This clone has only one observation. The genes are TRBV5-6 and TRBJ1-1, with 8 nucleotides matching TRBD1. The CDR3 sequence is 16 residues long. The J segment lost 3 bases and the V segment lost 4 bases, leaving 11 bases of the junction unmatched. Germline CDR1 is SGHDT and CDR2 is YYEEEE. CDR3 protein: CASSVDRESSDTEAFF. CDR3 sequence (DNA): TGTGCCAGCAGCGTGGACAGGGAAAGCTCGGACACTGAAGCTTTCTTT. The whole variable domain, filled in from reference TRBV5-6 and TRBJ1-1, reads DAGVTQSPTHLIKTRGQQVTLRCSPKSGHDTVSWYQQALGQGPQFIFQYYEEEERQRGNFPDRFSGHQFPNYSSELNVNALLLGDSALYLCASSVDRESSDTEAFFGQGTRLTVV.

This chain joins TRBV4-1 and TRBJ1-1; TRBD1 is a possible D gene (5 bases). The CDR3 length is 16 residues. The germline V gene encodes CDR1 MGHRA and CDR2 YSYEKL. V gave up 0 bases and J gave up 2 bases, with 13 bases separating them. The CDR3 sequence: CASSQESVGPNTEAFF. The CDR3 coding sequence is TGCGCCAGCAGCCAAGAGTCTGTGGGGCCTAACACTGAAGCTTTCTTT.

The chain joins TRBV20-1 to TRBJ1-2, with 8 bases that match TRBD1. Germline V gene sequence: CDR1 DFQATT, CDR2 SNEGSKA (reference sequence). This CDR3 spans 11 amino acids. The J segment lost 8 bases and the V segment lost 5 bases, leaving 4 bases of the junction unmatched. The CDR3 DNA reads TGCAGTGCTTTGGACAGGGACGGCTACACCTTC. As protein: CSALDRDGYTF.

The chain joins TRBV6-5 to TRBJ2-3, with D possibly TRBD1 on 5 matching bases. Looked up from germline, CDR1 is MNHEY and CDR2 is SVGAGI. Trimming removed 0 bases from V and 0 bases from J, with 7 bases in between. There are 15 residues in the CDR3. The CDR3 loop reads CASSYSDTSTDTQYF. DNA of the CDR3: TGTGCCAGCAGTTACTCGGACACTAGCACAGATACGCAGTATTTT.

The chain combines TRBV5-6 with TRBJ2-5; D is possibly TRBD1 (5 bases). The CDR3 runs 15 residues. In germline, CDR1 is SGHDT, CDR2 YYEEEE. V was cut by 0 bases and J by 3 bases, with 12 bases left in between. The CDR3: CASSLEWLGEETQYF. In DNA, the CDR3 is TGTGCCAGCAGCTTGGAATGGCTAGGGGAAGAGACCCAGTACTTC. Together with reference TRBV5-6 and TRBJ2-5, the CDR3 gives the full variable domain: DAGVTQSPTHLIKTRGQQVTLRCSPKSGHDTVSWYQQALGQGPQFIFQYYEEEERQRGNFPDRFSGHQFPNYSSELNVNALLLGDSALYLCASSLEWLGEETQYFGPGTRLLVL.

The CDR3 region is CASSQQRGTPYEQYF. CDR3 DNA sequence: TGTGCCAGCAGCCAACAAAGGGGGACGCCCTACGAGCAGTACTTC. The V and J genes are TRBV4-2 and TRBJ2-7; perhaps TRBD1 as D (6 bases). This CDR3 comprises 15 residues. Germline V lookup: CDR1 LGHNA, CDR2 YNFKEQ. V gave up 2 bases and J gave up 2 bases, with 13 bases separating them.

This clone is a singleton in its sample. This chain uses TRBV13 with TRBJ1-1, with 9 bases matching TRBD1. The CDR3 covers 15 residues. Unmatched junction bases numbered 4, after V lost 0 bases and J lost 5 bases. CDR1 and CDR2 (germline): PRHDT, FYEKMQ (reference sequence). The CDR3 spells CASSLGDRGYTEAFF. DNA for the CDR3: TGTGCCAGCAGCTTAGGGGACAGGGGATATACTGAAGCTTTCTTT.

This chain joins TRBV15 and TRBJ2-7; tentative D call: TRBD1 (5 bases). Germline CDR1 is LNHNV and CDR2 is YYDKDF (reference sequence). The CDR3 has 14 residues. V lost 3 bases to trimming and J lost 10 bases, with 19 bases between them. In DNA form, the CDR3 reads TGTGCCACCAGCAGCTTAAGGGGTACCCTCACCCAGTACTTC. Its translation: CATSSLRGTLTQYF.

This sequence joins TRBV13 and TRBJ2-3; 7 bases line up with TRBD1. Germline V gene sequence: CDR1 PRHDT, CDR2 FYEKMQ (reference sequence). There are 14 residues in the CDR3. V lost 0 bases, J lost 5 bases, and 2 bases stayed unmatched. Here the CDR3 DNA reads TGTGCCAGCAGCTTAGGGTACAGGGGAGATACGCAGTATTTT. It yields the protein CASSLGYRGDTQYF.

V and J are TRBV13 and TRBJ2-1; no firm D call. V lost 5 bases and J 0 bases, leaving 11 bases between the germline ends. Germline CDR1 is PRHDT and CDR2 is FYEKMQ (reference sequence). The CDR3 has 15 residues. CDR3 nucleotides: TGTGCCAGCAGCCCCGACTTCAGCTCCTACAATGAGCAGTTCTTC. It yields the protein CASSPDFSSYNEQFF. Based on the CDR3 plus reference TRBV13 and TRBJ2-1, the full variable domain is AAGVIQSPRHLIKEKRETATLKCYPIPRHDTVYWYQQGPGQDPQFLISFYEKMQSDKGSIPDRFSAQQFSDYHSELNMSSLELGDSALYFCASSPDFSSYNEQFFGPGTRLTVL.

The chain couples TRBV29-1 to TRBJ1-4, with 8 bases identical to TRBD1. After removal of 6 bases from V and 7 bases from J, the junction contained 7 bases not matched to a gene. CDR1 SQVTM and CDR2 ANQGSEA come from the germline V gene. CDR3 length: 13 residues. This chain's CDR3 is CSVSQGGGEKLFF. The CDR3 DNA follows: TGCAGCGTATCACAGGGGGGAGGTGAAAAACTGTTTTTT.

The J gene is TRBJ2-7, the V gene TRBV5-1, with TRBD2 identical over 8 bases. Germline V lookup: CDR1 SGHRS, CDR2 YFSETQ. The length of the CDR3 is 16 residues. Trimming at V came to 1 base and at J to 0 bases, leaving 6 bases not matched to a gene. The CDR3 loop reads CASSLLGSGNSYEQYF. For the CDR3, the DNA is TGCGCCAGCAGCTTGTTGGGTAGCGGGAACTCCTACGAGCAGTACTTC.